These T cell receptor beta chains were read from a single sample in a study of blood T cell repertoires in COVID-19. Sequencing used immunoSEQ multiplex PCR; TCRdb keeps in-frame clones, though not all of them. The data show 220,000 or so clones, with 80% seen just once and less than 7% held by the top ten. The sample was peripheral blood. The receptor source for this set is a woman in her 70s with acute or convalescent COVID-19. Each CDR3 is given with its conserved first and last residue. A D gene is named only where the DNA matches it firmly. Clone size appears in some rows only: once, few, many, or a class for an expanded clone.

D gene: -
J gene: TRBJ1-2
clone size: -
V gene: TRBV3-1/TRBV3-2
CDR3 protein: CASSQAGGPWGYTF
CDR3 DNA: TGTGCCAGCAGCCAAGCCGGGGGGCCCTGGGGCTACACCTTC

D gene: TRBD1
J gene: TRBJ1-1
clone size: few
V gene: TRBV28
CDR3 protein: CASSSMGQENTEAFF
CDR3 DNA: TGTGCCAGCAGTTCTATGGGACAGGAGAACACTGAAGCTTTCTTT

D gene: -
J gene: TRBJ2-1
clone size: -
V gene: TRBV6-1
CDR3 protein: CASSEASAGRYNEQFF
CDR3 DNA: TGTGCCAGCAGTGAAGCTTCAGCGGGCAGGTACAATGAGCAGTTCTTC

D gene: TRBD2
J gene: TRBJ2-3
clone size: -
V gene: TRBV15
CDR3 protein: CATSRGRAPDTQYF
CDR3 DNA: TGTGCCACCAGCAGGGGGAGGGCCCCAGATACGCAGTATTTT

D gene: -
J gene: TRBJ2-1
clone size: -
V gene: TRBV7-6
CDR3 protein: CASSYGTGNNEQFF
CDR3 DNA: TGTGCCAGCAGCTATGGGACTGGAAACAATGAGCAGTTCTTC

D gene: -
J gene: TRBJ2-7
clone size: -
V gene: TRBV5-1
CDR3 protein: CASSLAGHANVDEQYF
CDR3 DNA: TGCGCCAGCAGCTTGGCAGGACACGCCAACGTGGACGAGCAGTACTTC

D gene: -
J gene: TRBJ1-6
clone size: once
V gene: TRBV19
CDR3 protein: CASRSSARQIGSPLHF
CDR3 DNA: TGTGCCAGTAGATCCTCTGCGAGGCAGATCGGCTCACCCCTCCACTTT

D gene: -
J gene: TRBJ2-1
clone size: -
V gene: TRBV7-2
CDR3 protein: CASSLGLVEFF
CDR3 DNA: TGTGCCAGCAGCTTAGGACTAGTTGAGTTCTTC

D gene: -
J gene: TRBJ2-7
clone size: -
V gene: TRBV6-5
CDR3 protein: CASSSGWASSYEQYF
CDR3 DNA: TGTGCCAGCAGTTCCGGTTGGGCGAGCTCCTACGAGCAGTACTTC

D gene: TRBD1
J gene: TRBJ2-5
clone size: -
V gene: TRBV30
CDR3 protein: CAWSVQGARETQYF
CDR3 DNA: TGTGCCTGGAGTGTACAGGGGGCGCGGGAGACCCAGTACTTC

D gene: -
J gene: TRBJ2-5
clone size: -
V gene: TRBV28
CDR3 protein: CASRRSLETQYF
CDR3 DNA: TGTGCCAGCAGGCGGAGTTTGGAGACCCAGTACTTC

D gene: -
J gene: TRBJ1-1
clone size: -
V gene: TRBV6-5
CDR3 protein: CASSYGWRGGDTEAFF
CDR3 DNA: TGTGCCAGCAGTTACGGGTGGAGGGGCGGGGACACTGAAGCTTTCTTT

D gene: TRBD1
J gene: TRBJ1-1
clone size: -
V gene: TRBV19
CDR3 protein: CASSGGQAIDTEAFF
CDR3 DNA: TGTGCCAGTAGTGGGGGACAGGCGATTGACACTGAAGCTTTCTTT

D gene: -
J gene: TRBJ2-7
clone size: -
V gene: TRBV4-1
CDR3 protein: CASSQDLGYEQYF
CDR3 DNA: TGCGCCAGCAGCCAAGATCTAGGATACGAGCAGTACTTC

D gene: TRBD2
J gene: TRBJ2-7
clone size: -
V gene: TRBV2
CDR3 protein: CASRTGTSGRIAF
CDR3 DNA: TGTGCCAGCAGGACCGGGACTAGCGGGAGGATAGCCTTC

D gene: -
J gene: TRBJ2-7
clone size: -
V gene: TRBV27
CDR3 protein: CASSSPIRDSLHTYEQYF
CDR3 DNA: TGTGCCAGCAGTTCGCCCATTCGGGACTCCCTTCATACCTACGAGCAGTACTTC

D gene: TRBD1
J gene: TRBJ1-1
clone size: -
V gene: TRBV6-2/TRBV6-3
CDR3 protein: CASSFTGGGLGTEAFF
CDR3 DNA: TGTGCCAGCAGCTTTACAGGGGGAGGGCTCGGCACTGAAGCTTTCTTT

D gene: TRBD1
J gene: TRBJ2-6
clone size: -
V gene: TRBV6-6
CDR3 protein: CASQGDSSGANVLTF
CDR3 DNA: TGTGCCAGCCAAGGGGACAGCTCTGGGGCCAACGTCCTGACTTTC

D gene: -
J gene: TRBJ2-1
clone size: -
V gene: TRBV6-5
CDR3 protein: CASSYSTTAPWNEQFF
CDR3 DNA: TGTGCCAGCAGTTACTCGACTACAGCGCCTTGGAATGAGCAGTTCTTC

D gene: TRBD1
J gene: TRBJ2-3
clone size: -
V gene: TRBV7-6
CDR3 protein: CASSHPDRGDTQYF
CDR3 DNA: TGTGCCAGCAGCCATCCGGACAGGGGAGATACGCAGTATTTT

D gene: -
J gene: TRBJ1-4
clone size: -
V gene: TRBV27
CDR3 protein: CASSEDYTTNEKLFF
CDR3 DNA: TGTGCCAGCAGTGAGGACTACACAACTAATGAAAAACTGTTTTTT

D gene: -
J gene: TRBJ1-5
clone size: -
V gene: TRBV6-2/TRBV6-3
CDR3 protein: CASSYSGGKGNQPQHF
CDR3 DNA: TGTGCCAGCAGTTACTCGGGAGGGAAGGGCAATCAGCCCCAGCATTTT

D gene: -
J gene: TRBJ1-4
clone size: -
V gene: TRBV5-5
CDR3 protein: CASSLLQEHEKLFF
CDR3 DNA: TGTGCCAGCAGCTTGCTGCAGGAACATGAAAAACTGTTTTTT

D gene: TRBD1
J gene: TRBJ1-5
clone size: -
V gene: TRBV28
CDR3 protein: CASSLTGGKDQPQHF
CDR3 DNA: TGTGCCAGCAGCCTGACAGGGGGCAAGGATCAGCCCCAGCATTTT

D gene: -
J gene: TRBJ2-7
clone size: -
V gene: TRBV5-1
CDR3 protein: CASSLMMVAAGYGTYEQYF
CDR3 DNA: TGCGCCAGCAGCTTGATGATGGTGGCCGCGGGCTACGGTACCTACGAGCAGTACTTC

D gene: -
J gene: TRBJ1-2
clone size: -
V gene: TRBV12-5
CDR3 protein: CASGFSGNDGYTF
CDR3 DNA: TGTGCTAGTGGTTTTTCAGGGAACGATGGCTACACCTTC

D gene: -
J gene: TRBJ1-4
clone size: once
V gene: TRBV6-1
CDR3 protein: CASSFLQANEKLFF
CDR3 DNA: TGTGCCAGCAGTTTTCTACAGGCCAATGAAAAACTGTTTTTT

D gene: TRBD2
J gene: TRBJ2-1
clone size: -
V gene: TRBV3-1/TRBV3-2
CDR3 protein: CASSQVQRGGNEQFF
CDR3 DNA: TGTGCCAGCAGCCAAGTTCAGCGGGGTGGGAATGAGCAGTTCTTC

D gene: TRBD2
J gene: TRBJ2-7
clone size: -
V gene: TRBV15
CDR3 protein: CATSRLAGGALIVQYF
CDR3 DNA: TGTGCCACCAGCAGACTAGCGGGAGGTGCTCTCATAGTGCAGTACTTC

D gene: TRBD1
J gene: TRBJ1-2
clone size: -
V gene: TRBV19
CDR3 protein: CASSTGQSGNYGYTF
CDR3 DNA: TGTGCCAGTAGTACGGGACAGAGCGGTAACTATGGCTACACCTTC

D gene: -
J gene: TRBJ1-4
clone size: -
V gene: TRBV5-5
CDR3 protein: CASSPGTTNEKLFF
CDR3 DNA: TGTGCCAGCAGCCCGGGGACAACTAATGAAAAACTGTTTTTT

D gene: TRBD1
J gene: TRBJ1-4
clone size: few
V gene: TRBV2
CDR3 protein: CASITTGGAGEKLFF
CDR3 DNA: TGTGCCAGCATCACCACAGGGGGCGCTGGTGAAAAACTGTTTTTT

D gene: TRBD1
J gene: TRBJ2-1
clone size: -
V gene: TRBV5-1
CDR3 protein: CASSLFSGGNEQFF
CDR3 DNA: TGCGCCAGCAGCTTGTTCTCAGGGGGAAATGAGCAGTTCTTC

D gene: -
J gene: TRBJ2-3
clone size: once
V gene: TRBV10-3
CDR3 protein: CAISAGVDTQYF
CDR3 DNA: TGTGCCATCAGTGCCGGGGTAGATACGCAGTATTTT

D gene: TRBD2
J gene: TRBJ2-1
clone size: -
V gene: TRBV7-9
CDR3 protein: CASSGLTSDYNEQFF
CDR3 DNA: TGTGCCAGCAGCGGATTGACTAGCGATTACAATGAGCAGTTCTTC

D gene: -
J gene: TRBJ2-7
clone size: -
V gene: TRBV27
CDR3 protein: CASSRQINYEQYF
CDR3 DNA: TGTGCCAGCAGTCGACAGATAAACTACGAGCAGTACTTC

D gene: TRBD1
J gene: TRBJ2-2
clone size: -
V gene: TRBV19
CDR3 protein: CASSIQGDTGELFF
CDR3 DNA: TGTGCCAGTAGTATACAGGGGGATACCGGGGAGCTGTTTTTT

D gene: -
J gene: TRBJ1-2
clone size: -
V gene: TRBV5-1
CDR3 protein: CASSRASGEGHGYTF
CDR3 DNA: TGCGCCAGCAGCCGCGCTTCAGGGGAAGGACATGGCTACACCTTC

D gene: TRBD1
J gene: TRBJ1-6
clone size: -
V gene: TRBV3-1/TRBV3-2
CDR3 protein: CASSHITGAQPALHF
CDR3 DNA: TGTGCCAGCAGCCATATTACAGGGGCTCAACCAGCCCTCCACTTT

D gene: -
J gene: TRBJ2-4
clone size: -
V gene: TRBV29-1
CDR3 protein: CSASDRAKNIQYF
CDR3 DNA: TGCAGCGCATCGGACAGAGCCAAAAACATTCAGTACTTC

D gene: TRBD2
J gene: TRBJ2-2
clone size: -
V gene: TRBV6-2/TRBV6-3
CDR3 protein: CASSHGLAKNTGELFF
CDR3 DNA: TGTGCCAGCAGCCACGGACTAGCGAAGAACACCGGGGAGCTGTTTTTT

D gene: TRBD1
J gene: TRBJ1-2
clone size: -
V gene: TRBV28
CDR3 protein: CASDRGDYGYTF
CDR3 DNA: TGTGCCAGCGACAGGGGGGACTATGGCTACACCTTC

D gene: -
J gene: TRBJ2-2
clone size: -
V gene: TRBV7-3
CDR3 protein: CASSFGGNTGELFF
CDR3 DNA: TGTGCCAGCAGCTTTGGCGGGAACACCGGGGAGCTGTTTTTT

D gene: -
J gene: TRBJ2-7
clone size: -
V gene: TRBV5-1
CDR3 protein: CASSPQQDRYEQYF
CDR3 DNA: TGCGCCAGCAGCCCTCAACAGGACCGCTACGAGCAGTACTTC

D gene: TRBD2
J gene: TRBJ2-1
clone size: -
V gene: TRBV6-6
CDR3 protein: CASSISGLTNEQFF
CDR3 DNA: TGTGCCAGCAGTATTAGCGGGTTAACCAATGAGCAGTTCTTC

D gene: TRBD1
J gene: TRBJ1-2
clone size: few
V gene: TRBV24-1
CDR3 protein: CATSTDRVSGYTF
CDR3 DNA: TGTGCCACCAGTACAGACAGGGTAAGCGGCTACACCTTC

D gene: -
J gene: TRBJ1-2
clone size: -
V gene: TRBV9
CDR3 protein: CASSPFDSIDSVNYGYTF
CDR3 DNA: TGTGCCAGCAGCCCTTTTGACTCCATCGACTCGGTTAACTATGGCTACACCTTC

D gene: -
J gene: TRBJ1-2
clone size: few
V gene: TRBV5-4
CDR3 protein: CASSPGGWNYGYTF
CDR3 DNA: TGTGCCAGCAGCCCTGGGGGGTGGAACTATGGCTACACCTTC

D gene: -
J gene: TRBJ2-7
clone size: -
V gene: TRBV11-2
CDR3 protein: CASSLAGPGEEYF
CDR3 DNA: TGTGCCAGCAGCTTAGCGGGTCCAGGGGAAGAGTACTTC

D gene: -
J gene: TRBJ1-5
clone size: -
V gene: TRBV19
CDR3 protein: CASSGDFGNQPQHF
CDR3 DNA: TGTGCCAGTAGTGGGGACTTTGGGAATCAGCCCCAGCATTTT

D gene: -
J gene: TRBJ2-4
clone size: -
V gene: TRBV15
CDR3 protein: CATSRENRRGLAKNIQYF
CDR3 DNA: TGTGCCACCAGCAGAGAAAATCGTCGGGGATTAGCCAAAAACATTCAGTACTTC

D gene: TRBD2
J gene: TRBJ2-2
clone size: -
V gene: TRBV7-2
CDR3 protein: CASSVSGRNTGELFF
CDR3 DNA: TGTGCCAGCAGCGTTAGCGGGAGGAACACCGGGGAGCTGTTTTTT

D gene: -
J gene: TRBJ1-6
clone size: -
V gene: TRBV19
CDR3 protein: CASGDKSNSPLHF
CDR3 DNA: TGTGCCAGTGGGGACAAGAGTAATTCACCCCTCCACTTT

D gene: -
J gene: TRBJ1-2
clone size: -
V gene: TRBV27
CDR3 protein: CASSTGGYGYTF
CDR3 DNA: TGTGCCAGCAGCACCGGGGGTTATGGCTACACCTTC

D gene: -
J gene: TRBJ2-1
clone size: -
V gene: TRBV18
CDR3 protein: CASSGGEDNEQFF
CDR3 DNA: TGTGCCAGCTCAGGAGGGGAGGACAATGAGCAGTTCTTC